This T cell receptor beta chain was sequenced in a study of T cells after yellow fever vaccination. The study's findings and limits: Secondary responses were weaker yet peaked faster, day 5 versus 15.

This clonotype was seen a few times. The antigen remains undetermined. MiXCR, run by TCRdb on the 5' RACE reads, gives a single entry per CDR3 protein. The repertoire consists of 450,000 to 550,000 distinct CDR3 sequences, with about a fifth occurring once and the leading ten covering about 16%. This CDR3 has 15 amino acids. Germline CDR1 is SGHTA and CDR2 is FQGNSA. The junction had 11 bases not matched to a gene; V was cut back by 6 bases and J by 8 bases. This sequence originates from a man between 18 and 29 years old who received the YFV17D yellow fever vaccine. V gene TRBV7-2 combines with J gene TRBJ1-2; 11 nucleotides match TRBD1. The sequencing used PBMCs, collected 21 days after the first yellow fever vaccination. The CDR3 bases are TGTGCCAGCAGGCGGCCGGGACAGGGGGTATTGGGCTACACCTTC. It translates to CASRRPGQGVLGYTF.